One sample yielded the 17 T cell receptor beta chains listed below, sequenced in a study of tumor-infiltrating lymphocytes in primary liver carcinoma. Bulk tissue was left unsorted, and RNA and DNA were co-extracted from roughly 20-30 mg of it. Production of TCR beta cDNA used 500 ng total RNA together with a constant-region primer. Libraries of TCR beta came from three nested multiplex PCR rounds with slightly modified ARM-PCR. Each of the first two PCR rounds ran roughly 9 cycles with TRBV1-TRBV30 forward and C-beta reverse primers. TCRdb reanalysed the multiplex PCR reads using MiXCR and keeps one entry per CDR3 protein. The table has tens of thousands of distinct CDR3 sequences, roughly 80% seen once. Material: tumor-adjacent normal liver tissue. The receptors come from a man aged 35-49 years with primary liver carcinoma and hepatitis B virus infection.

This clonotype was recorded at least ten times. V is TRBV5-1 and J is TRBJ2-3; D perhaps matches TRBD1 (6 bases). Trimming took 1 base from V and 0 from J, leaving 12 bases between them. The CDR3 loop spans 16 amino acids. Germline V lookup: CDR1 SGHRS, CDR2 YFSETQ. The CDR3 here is CASSLNGRGSTDTQYF. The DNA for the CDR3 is TGCGCCAGCAGCTTGAACGGCAGGGGAAGCACAGATACGCAGTATTTT.

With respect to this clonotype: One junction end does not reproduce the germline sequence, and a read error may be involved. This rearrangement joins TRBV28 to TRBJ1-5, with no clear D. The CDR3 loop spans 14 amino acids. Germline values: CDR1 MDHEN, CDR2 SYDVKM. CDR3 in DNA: TGTGCCAGCAGTTTGACAAGGGTAACGCAGCCCCATCATTTT. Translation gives CASSLTRVTQPHHF.

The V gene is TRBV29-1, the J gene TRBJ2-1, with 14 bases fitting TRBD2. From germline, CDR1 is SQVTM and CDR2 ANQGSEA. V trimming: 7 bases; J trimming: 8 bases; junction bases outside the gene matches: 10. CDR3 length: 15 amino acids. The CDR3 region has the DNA TGCAGCGCGAGCGGGACTAGCGGGAGAGGCGATGAGCAGTTCTTC. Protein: CSASGTSGRGDEQFF.

CDR3 bases: TGCAGTGCTGAGGGACTAGCGGGAGGGCCGAGCCGCGAGCAGTACTTC. It is translated as CSAEGLAGGPSREQYF. V is TRBV20-1 and J is TRBJ2-7, with TRBD2 matching 16 bases. The CDR3 is 16 amino acids. Germline V lookup: CDR1 DFQATT, CDR2 SNEGSKA (reference sequence). The trim removed 5 bases at V and 6 bases at J, leaving 10 bases unmatched.

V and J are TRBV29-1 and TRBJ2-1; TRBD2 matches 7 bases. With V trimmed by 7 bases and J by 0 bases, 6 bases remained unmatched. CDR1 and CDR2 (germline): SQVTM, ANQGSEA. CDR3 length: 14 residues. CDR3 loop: CSGGRGGSYNEQFF. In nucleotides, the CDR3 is TGCAGCGGGGGGAGGGGCGGCTCCTACAATGAGCAGTTCTTC.

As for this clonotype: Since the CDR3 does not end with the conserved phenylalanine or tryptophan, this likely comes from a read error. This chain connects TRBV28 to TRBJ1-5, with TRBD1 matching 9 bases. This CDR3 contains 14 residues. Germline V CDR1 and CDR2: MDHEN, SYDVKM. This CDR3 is CTSGLTGGTQPQHL. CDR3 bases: TGTACCAGCGGCTTGACAGGGGGAACGCAGCCCCAGCATCTT.

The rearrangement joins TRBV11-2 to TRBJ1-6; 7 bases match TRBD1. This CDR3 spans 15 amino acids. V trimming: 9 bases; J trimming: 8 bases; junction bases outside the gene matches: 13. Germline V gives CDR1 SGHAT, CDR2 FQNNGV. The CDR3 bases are TGTGCCAGTAGCCGCGAGGACAGGACCCATTCACCCCTCCACTTT. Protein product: CASSREDRTHSPLHF.

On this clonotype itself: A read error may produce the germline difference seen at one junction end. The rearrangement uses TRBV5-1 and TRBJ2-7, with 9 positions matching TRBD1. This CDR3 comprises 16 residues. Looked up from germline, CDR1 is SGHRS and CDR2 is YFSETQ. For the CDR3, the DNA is TGCGCCAGCAGCTTCTTAACAGGGGGCTCGGGGTACGTGCAGTACTTC. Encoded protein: CASSFLTGGSGYVQYF.

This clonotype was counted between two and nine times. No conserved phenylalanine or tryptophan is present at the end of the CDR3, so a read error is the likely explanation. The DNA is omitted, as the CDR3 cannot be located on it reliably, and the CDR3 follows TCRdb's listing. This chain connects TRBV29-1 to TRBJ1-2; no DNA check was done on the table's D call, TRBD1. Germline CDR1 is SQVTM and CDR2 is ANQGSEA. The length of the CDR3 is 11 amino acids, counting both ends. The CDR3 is CSGRQIDGYTL.

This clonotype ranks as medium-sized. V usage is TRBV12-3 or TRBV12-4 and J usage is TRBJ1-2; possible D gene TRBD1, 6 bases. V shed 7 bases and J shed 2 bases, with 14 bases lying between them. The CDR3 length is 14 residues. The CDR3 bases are TGTGCCAGCACGCCCCGGGGGGCGAACTATGGCTACACCTTC. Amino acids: CASTPRGANYGYTF.

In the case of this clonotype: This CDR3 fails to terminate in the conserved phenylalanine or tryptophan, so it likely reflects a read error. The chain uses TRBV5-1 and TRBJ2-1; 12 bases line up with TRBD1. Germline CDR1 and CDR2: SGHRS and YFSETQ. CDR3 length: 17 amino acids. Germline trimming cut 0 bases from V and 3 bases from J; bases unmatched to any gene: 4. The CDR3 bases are TGCGCCAGCAGCTTGGCCGGGACAGGGGGCGACTACAATGAGCAGTTCATC. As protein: CASSLAGTGGDYNEQFI.

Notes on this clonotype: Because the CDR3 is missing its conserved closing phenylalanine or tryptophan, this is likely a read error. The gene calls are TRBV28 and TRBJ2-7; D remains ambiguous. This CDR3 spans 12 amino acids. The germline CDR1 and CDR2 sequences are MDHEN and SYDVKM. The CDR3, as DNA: TGTGCCAGTAGTTTTCAGTTGCGCGAGCAGTACATC. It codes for CASSFQLREQYI.

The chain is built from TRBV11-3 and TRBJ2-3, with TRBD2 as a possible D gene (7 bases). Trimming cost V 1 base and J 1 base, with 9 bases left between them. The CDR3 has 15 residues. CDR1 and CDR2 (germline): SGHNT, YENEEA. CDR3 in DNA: TGTGCCAGCAGCTTAGGGCGGGGGCGCACAGATACGCAGTATTTT. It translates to CASSLGRGRTDTQYF.

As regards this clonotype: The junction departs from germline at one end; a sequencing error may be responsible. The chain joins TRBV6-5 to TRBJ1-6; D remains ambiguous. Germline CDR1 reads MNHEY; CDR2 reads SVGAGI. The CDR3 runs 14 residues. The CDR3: CASSYGRVDSPLQF. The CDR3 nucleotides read TGTGCCAGCAGTTACGGGAGAGTCGATTCACCCCTCCAATTT.

The CDR3 sequence: CSVADGEYHGYTF. CDR3 DNA sequence: TGCAGCGTCGCGGACGGGGAGTACCATGGCTACACCTTC. The chain recombines TRBV29-1 with TRBJ1-2; D not certain. V lost 6 bases, J lost 6 bases, and 17 bases lay in between. Germline V CDR1 and CDR2: SQVTM, ANQGSEA. The length of the CDR3 is 13 residues.

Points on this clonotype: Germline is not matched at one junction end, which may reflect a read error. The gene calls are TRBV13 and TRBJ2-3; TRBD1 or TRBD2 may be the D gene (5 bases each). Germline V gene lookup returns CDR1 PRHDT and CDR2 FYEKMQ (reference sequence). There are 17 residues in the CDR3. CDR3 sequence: CASTAGPGRTSTDTRYF. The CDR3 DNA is TGTGCCAGCACTGCGGGTCCGGGGCGGACCAGCACAGATACGCGGTATTTT.

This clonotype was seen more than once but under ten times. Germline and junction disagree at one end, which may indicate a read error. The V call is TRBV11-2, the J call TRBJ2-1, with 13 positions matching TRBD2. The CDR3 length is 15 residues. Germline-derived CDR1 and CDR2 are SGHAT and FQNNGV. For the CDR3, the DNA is TGTGCCAGCAGCCCGGGACTAGCGGGACCCAATGATCAGTTCTTC. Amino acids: CASSPGLAGPNDQFF. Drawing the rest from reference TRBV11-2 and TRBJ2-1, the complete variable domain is EAGVAQSPRYKIIEKRQSVAFWCNPISGHATLYWYQQILGQGPKLLIQFQNNGVVDDSQLPKDRFSAERLKGVDSTLKIQPAKLEDSAVYLCASSPGLAGPNDQFFGPGTRLTVL.